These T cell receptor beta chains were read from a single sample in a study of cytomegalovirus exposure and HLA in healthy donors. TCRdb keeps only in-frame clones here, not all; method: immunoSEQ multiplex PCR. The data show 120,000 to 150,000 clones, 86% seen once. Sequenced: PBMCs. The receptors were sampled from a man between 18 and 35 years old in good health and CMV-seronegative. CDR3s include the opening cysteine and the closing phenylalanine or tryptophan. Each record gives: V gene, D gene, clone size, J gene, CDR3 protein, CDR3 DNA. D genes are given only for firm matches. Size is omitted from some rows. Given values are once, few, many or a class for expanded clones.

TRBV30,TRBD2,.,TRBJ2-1,CACLSLGLASYNEQFF,TGTGCCTGCCTCTCTTTGGGACTAGCGAGCTACAATGAGCAGTTCTTC
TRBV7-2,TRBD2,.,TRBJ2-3,CASSSRTRTDTQYF,TGTGCCAGCAGCTCCCGGACTAGAACAGATACGCAGTATTTT
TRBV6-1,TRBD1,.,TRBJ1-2,CASSEDRDTILYGYTF,TGTGCCAGCAGTGAGGACAGGGACACAATACTCTATGGCTACACCTTC
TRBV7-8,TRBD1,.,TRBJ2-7,CASSWDRGGEQYF,TGTGCCAGCAGCTGGGACAGGGGCGGCGAGCAGTACTTC
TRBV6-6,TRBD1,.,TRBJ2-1,CASSDPGQGGNEQFF,TGTGCCAGCAGTGACCCGGGACAGGGGGGCAATGAGCAGTTCTTC
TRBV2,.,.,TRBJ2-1,CASSDLAPYNEQFF,TGTGCCAGCAGTGACCTAGCCCCCTACAATGAGCAGTTCTTC
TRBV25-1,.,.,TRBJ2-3,CASSEFGGADTQYF,TGTGCCAGCAGTGAGTTTGGGGGCGCGGATACGCAGTATTTT
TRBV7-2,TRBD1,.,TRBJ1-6,CASSLLGQGALNSPLHF,TGTGCCAGCAGCTTGTTGGGACAGGGGGCCTTAAATTCACCCCTCCACTTT
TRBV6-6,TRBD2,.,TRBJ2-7,CASSYTSGSYEQYF,TGTGCCAGCAGTTACACTAGCGGGAGTTACGAGCAGTACTTC
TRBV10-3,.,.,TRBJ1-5,CAISGTGVGNQPQHF,TGTGCCATCAGTGGAACAGGTGTCGGCAATCAGCCCCAGCATTTT
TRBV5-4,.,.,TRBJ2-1,CASSPTGYEQFF,TGTGCCAGCAGCCCTACAGGGTATGAGCAGTTCTTC
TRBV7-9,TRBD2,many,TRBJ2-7,CASSSGGPFVYEQYF,TGTGCCAGCAGCTCGGGAGGGCCTTTCGTGTACGAGCAGTACTTC
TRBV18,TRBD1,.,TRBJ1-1,CASSPRTGGPFF,TGTGCCAGCTCACCTCGGACAGGGGGGCCTTTCTTT
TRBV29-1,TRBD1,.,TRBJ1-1,CSAAPGGNTEAFF,TGCAGCGCTGCCCCAGGGGGGAACACTGAAGCTTTCTTT
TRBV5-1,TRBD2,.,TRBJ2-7,CASRPLAGSSYEQYF,TGCGCCAGCAGACCACTAGCGGGGAGCTCCTACGAGCAGTACTTC
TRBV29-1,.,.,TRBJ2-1,CSASRTAPSDLGLFF,TGCAGCGCCTCCCGGACAGCCCCCTCCGACTTGGGTCTGTTCTTC
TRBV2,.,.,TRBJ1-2,CASRLPEGDYGYTF,TGTGCCAGCAGGCTCCCTGAGGGGGACTATGGCTACACCTTC
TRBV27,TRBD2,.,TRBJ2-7,CASSPQPIRTSGGPFPYEQYF,TGTGCCAGCAGCCCACAACCGATTCGGACTAGCGGGGGGCCGTTTCCCTACGAGCAGTACTTC
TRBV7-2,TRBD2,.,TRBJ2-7,CASSQTSARGAPWQYF,TGTGCCAGCAGCCAGACTTCGGCGCGGGGGGCCCCCTGGCAGTACTTC
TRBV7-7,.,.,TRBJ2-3,CASSLGVGDTQYF,TGTGCCAGCAGCTTAGGGGTCGGGGATACGCAGTATTTT
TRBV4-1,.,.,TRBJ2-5,CASSPEGRETQYF,TGCGCCAGCAGCCCTGAGGGAAGGGAGACCCAGTACTTC
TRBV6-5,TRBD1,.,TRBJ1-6,CASSYLGQGYNSPLHF,TGTGCCAGCAGTTACCTTGGACAGGGCTATAATTCACCCCTCCACTTT
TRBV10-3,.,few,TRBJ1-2,CAISRVEGFDGYTF,TGTGCCATCAGTAGAGTAGAGGGATTTGATGGCTACACCTTC
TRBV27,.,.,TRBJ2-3,CASSFGDTQYF,TGTGCCAGCAGTTTCGGAGATACGCAGTATTTT
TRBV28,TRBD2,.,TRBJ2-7,CASSSASGSYEQYF,TGTGCCAGCAGTTCAGCTAGCGGGAGCTACGAGCAGTACTTC
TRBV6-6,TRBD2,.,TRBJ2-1,CASSSTSGGDFDEQFF,TGTGCCAGCAGTTCAACTAGCGGGGGGGATTTCGATGAGCAGTTCTTC
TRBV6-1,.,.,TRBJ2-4,CASSEAYLAKNIQYF,TGTGCCAGCAGTGAAGCTTATCTGGCCAAAAACATTCAGTACTTC
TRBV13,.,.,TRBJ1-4,CASSRAGTNEKLFF,TGTGCCAGCAGCCGGGCGGGGACTAATGAAAAACTGTTTTTT
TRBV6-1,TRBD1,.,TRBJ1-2,CASSATQGGDYGYTF,TGTGCCAGCAGTGCGACACAGGGGGGAGACTATGGCTACACCTTC
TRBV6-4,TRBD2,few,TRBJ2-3,CASSVAGDADTQYF,TGTGCCAGCAGTGTAGCGGGAGACGCAGATACGCAGTATTTT
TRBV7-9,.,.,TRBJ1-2,CASSFEGTSYGYTF,TGTGCCAGCAGCTTTGAGGGTACCTCGTATGGCTACACCTTC
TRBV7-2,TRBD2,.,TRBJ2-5,CASRKIAGLRGQETQYF,TGTGCCAGCAGGAAAATAGCGGGTCTGAGGGGCCAAGAGACCCAGTACTTC
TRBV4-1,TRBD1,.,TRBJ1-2,CASSPDPGQAMFYGYTF,TGCGCCAGCAGCCCAGACCCGGGACAGGCAATGTTCTATGGCTACACCTTC
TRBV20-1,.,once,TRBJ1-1,CSAPYTEAFF,TGCAGTGCTCCATACACTGAAGCTTTCTTT
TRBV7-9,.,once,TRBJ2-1,CASRQHQGYNEQFF,TGTGCCAGCAGGCAGCATCAGGGCTACAATGAGCAGTTCTTC
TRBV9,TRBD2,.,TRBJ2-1,CASSAVGGGNNEQFF,TGTGCCAGCAGCGCCGTGGGGGGAGGGAACAATGAGCAGTTCTTC
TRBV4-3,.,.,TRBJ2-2,CASSQVRERFNTGELFF,TGCGCCAGCAGCCAAGTCAGGGAACGTTTTAACACCGGGGAGCTGTTTTTT
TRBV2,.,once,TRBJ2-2,CASSPWPGKLFF,TGTGCCAGCAGTCCCTGGCCGGGGAAGCTGTTTTTT
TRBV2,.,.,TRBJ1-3,CASKTDRRFAGNTIYF,TGTGCCAGCAAGACCGACAGGCGCTTTGCCGGAAACACCATATATTTT
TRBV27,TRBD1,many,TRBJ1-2,CASSPLGTANYGYTF,TGTGCCAGCAGTCCCCTCGGGACAGCTAACTATGGCTACACCTTC